Each of the 10 T cell receptor beta chains below was sequenced from the same sample in a study of shared clonotypes between healthy human individuals. Clones were read by immunoSEQ multiplex PCR, and TCRdb kept only the in-frame ones, dropping some. This sample has approximately 2,200,000 clones, with roughly 91% found just once. The naive CD8 fraction comprised CD45RO-negative cells positively selected for CCR7 and excluded terminally differentiated effector memory CD45RA+ cells. Sequencing was carried out using naive CD8+ T cells from PBMCs. All receptors come from a man aged 18-30 years in good health. Some clones in this sample may be carry-over from other donors' samples.

This clone occurred once. The genes are TRBV29-1 and TRBJ2-5; D not certain. The CDR3 length is 10 residues. Trimming shortened V by 7 bases and J by 8 bases, and 11 bases separated the two germline ends. The germline CDR1 and CDR2 sequences are SQVTM and ANQGSEA. For the CDR3, the DNA is TGCAGCGCCGGTGGAATAACCCAGTACTTC. This sequence encodes CSAGGITQYF. The full variable domain, in which reference TRBV29-1 and TRBJ2-5 provide the parts outside the CDR3, is SAVISQKPSRDICQRGTSLTIQCQVDSQVTMMFWYRQQPGQSLTLIATANQGSEATYESGFVIDKFPISRPNLTFSTLTVSNMSPEDSSIYLCSAGGITQYFGPGTRLLVL.

V gene TRBV27 combines with J gene TRBJ1-2, with 9 bases identical to TRBD1. Trimming at V came to 2 bases and at J to 1 base, leaving 2 bases not matched to a gene. CDR1 MNHEY and CDR2 SMNVEV come from the germline V gene (reference sequence). The CDR3 extends over 15 amino acids. CDR3 sequence (DNA): TGTGCCAGCAGTTTAGGGACAGGGAATAACTATGGCTACACCTTC. Translated, it gives CASSLGTGNNYGYTF.

The CDR3 nucleotides read TGTGCCAGCAGCTTAGGTCCCATTGATGCAGGGGCGTACAATGAGCAGTTCTTC. It specifies CASSLGPIDAGAYNEQFF. The chain has TRBV7-3 and TRBJ2-1; TRBD1 is a possible D gene (6 bases). The germline V gene has CDR1 SGHTA and CDR2 FQGTGA. Trimming took off 2 bases at V and 4 bases at J, with 21 bases between the two ends. This CDR3 spans 18 amino acids. The full variable domain, rest sourced from reference TRBV7-3 and TRBJ2-1, is GAGVSQTPSNKVTEKGKYVELRCDPISGHTALYWYRQSLGQGPEFLIYFQGTGAADDSGLPNDRFFAVRPEGSVSTLKIQRTERGDSAVYLCASSLGPIDAGAYNEQFFGPGTRLTVL.

The V gene is TRBV19, the J gene TRBJ2-2; 8 nucleotides agree with TRBD2. The CDR3 extends over 14 amino acids. CDR1 and CDR2 from the germline V gene are LNHDA and SQIVND (reference sequence). The V segment lost 7 bases and the J segment 5 bases; nucleotides outside the gene matches: 6. CDR3 bases: TGTGCCAGTACTCTGACTAGCGTTACCGGGGAGCTGTTTTTT. Residues: CASTLTSVTGELFF.

This chain uses TRBV7-3 with TRBJ2-7; the match to TRBD1 covers 7 bases. The V gene's germline CDR1 is SGHTA and CDR2 FQGTGA. J was trimmed by 5 bases and V by 5 bases; bases with no gene match: 6. The length of the CDR3 is 13 residues. CDR3 sequence reads: CASSLTGINEQYF. Here the CDR3 DNA reads TGTGCCAGCAGCCTGACAGGGATCAACGAGCAGTACTTC.

This chain joins TRBV27 and TRBJ2-7; D unresolved. Trimming took 5 bases from V and 1 from J, leaving 12 bases between them. Germline V gives CDR1 MNHEY, CDR2 SMNVEV (reference sequence). This CDR3 comprises 14 residues. The CDR3 here is CASSPFMGSYEQYF. The CDR3 region has the DNA TGTGCCAGCAGTCCCTTTATGGGTTCCTACGAGCAGTACTTC.

The rearrangement links TRBV7-9 to TRBJ2-5; 8 bases are a match to TRBD2. The germline gives CDR1 SEHNR, CDR2 FQNEAQ (reference sequence). This CDR3 is built from 16 residues. J gave up 4 bases and V 5 bases, and 12 bases lay outside the gene matches. The chain's CDR3 is CASSRAAGGARETQYF. CDR3 bases: TGTGCCAGCAGCCGAGCCGCGGGGGGAGCGAGAGAGACCCAGTACTTC. Full variable domain (rest looked up from reference TRBV7-9 and TRBJ2-5): DTGVSQNPRHKITKRGQNVTFRCDPISEHNRLYWYRQTLGQGPEFLTYFQNEAQLEKSRLLSDRFSAERPKGSFSTLEIQRTEQGDSAMYLCASSRAAGGARETQYFGPGTRLLVL.

The chain uses TRBV7-9 and TRBJ2-3; the D is unclear. Trimming stripped 4 bases from V and 2 bases from J, with 16 bases between. The CDR3 is 16 residues long. Germline V gives CDR1 SEHNR, CDR2 FQNEAQ (reference sequence). CDR3 bases: TGTGCCAGCAGCTCCGCCCTGGACGGGCTCACAGATACGCAGTATTTT. It is translated as CASSSALDGLTDTQYF.

This clone was found a few times. The chain links TRBV7-9 to TRBJ1-3; no reliable D call. CDR3 size: 15 residues. V shed 4 bases and J shed 0 bases, with 10 bases lying between them. Per the germline V gene, CDR1 is SEHNR and CDR2 is FQNEAQ (reference sequence). CDR3 sequence (DNA): TGTGCCAGCAGCTCTCTAAGCAGCTCTGGAAACACCATATATTTT. Amino acid sequence: CASSSLSSSGNTIYF.

The chain is built from TRBV9 and TRBJ2-3; D gene unclear. In germline, CDR1 is SGDLS, CDR2 YYNGEE. This CDR3 spans 16 amino acids. The germline V and J ends were trimmed by 0 bases and 7 bases, with 18 bases remaining between them. The CDR3 DNA reads TGTGCCAGCAGCGTAGGTGACCTAAGGGAAGTCAATACGCAGTATTTT. Amino acid sequence: CASSVGDLREVNTQYF.